This T cell receptor beta chain was sequenced in a study of T cells after yellow fever vaccination. In this sample, this clonotype turned up a few times. This CDR3 has 14 amino acids. Trimming pared 5 bases from V and 1 base from J, leaving 15 bases between. The germline V gene has CDR1 DFQATT and CDR2 SNEGSKA (reference sequence). TCRdb reprocessed the 5' RACE reads with MiXCR, giving one entry per CDR3 protein. The sample gives 450,000 to 600,000 distinct CDR3 sequences, approximately 12% of which show up once; 11% to 15% is in the top ten. The TCR was taken from a man aged 25 to 45 who received the YFV17D yellow fever vaccine. V usage is TRBV20-1 and J usage is TRBJ2-7; possible D gene TRBD2, 5 bases. Material: PBMCs, obtained on the day of the yellow fever booster vaccination. DNA for the CDR3: TGCAGTGCTTCCCCCATTGCGGGTTCCTACGAGCAGTACTTC. This translates into CSASPIAGSYEQYF.